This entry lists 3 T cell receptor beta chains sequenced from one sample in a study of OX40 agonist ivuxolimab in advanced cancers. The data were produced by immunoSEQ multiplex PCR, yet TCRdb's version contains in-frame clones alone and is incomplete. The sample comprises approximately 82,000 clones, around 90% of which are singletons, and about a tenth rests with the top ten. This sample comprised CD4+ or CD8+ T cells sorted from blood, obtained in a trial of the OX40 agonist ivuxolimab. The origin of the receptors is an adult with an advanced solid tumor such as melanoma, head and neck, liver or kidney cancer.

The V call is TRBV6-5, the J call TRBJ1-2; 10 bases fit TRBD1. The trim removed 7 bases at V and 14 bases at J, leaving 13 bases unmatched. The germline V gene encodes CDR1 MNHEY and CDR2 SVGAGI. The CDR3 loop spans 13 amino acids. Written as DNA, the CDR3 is TGTGCCAGCACCCAGATAGGACAGGGGGACCGAACCTTC. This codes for CASTQIGQGDRTF.

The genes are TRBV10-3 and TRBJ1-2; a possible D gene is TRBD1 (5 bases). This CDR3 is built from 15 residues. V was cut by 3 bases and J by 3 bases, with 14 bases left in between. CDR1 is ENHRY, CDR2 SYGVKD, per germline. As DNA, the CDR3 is TGTGCCATCAGTGACCCAGGGAGGGCAGACTATGGCTACACCTTC. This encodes CAISDPGRADYGYTF.

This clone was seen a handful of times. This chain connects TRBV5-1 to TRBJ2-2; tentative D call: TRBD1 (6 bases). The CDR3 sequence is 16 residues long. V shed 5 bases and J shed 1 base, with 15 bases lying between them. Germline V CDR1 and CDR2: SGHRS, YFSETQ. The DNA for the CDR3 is TGCGCCAGCAGAAGGGTGGACAGAGTGAACACCGGGGAGCTGTTTTTT. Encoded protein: CASRRVDRVNTGELFF.